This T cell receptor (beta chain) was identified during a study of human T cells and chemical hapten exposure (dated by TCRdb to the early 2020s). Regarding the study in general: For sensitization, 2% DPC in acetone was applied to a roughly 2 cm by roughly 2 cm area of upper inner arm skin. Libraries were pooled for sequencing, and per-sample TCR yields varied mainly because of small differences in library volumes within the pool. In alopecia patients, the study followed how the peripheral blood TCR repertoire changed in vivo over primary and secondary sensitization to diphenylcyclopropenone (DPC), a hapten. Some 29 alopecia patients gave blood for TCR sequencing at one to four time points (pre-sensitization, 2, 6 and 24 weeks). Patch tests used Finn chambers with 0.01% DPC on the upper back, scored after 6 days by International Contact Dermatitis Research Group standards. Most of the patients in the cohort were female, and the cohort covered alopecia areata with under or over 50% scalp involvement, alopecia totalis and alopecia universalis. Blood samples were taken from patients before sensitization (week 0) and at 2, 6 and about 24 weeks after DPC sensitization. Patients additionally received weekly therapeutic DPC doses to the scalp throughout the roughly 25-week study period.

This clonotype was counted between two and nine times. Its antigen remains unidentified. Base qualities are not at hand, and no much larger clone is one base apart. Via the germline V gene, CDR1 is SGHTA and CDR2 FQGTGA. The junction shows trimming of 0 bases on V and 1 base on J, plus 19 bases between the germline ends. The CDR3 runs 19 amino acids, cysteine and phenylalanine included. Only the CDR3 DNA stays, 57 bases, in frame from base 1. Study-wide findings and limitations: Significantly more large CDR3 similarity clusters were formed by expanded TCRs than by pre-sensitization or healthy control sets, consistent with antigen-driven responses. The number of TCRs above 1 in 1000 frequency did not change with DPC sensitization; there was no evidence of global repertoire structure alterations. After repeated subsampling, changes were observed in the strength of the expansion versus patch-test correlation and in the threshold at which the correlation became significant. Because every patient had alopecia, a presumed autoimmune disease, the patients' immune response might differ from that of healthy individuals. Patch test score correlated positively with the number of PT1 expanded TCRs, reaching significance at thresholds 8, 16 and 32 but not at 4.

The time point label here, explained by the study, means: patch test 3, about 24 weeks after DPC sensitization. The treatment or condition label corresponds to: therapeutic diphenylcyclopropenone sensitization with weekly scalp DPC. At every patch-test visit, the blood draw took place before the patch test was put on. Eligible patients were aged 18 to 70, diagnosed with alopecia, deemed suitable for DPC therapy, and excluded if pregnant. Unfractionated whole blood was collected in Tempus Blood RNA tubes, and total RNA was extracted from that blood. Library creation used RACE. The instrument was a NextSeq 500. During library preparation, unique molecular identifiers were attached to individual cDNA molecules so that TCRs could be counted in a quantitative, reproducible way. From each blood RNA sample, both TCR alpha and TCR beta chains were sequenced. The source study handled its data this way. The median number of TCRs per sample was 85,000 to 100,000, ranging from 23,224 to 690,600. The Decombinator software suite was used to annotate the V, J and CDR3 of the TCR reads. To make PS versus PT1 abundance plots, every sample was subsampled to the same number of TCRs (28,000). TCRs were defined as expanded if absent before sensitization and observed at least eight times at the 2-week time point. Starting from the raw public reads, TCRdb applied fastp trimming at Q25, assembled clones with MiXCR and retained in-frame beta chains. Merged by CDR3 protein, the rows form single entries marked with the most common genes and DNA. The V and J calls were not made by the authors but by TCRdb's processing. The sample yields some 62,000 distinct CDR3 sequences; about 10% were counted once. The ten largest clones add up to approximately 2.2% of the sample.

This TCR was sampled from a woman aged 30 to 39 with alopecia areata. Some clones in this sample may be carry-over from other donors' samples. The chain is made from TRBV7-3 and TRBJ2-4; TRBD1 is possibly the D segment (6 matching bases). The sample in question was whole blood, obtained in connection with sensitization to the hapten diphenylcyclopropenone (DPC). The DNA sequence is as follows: TGTGCCAGCAGCTTAACCCTTCGACAGGTTCCGGGGGCCAAAAACATTCAGTACTTC. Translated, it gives CASSLTLRQVPGAKNIQYF.